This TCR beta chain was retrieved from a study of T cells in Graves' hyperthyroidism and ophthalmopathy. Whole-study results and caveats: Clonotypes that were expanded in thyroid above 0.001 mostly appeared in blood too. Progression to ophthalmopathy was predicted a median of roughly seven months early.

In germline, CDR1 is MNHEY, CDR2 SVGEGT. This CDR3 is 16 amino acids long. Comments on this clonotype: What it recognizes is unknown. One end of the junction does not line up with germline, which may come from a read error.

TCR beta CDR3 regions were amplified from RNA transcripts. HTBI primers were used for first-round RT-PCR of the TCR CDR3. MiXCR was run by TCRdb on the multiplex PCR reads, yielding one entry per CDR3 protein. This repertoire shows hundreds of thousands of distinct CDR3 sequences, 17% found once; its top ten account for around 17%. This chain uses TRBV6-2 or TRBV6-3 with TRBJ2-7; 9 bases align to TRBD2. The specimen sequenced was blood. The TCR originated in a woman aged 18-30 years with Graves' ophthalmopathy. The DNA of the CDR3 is TGTGCCAGCAGTTACTCGAAAGATAGCGGGAGCTACGAGCAGCACTTC. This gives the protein CASSYSKDSGSYEQHF.